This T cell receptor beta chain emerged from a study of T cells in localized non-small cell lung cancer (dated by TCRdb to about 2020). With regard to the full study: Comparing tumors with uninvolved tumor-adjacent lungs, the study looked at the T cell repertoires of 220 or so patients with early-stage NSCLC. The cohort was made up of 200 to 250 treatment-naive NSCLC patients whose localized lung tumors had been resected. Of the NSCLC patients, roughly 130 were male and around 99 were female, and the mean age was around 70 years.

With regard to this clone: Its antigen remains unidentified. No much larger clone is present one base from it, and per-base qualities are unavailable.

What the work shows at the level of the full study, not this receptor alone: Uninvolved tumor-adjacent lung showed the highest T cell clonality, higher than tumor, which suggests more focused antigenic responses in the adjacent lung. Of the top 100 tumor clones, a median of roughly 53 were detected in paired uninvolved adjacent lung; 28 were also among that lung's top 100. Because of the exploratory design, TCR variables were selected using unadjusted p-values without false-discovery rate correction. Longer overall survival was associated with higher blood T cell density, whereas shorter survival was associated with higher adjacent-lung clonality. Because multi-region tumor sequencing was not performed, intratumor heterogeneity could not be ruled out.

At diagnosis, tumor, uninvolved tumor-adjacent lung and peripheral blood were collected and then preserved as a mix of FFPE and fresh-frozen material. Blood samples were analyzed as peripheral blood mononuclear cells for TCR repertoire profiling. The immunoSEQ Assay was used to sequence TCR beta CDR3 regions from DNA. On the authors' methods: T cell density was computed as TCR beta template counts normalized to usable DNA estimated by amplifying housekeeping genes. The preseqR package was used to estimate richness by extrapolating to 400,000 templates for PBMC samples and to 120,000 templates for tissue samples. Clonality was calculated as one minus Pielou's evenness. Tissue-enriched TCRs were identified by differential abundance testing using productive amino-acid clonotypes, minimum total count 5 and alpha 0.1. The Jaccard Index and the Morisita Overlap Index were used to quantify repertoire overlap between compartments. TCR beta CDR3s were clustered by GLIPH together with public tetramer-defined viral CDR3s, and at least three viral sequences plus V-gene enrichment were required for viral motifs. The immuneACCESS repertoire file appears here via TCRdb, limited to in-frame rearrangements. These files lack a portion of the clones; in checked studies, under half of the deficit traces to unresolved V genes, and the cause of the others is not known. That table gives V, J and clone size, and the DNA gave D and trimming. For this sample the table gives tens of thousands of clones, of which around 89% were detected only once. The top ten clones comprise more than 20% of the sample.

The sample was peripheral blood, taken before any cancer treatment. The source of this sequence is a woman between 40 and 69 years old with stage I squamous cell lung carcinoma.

The CDR3 region has the sequence CASSSHWTGSYEQYF. At the DNA level, the sequence is TGTGCCAGCAGCTCTCACTGGACAGGCTCCTACGAGCAGTACTTC. Recombination joined TRBV5-5 with TRBJ2-7; 7 central bases correspond to TRBD1. From V the trimming removes 3 bases and from J it removes 0 bases, while the gene matches leave 6 bases of the junction unaccounted for. CDR1 and CDR2 are drawn from the germline V gene (reference sequence): SGHKS, YYEKEE. Including cysteine and phenylalanine, the CDR3 has 15 amino acids. Left in the record is the CDR3 DNA by itself, 45 bases read in frame from the first base.